Listed below are T cell receptor beta chains from one sample, sequenced in a study of cytomegalovirus exposure and HLA in healthy donors. Using immunoSEQ multiplex PCR, the repertoire was profiled, and TCRdb retains in-frame clones only, with some absent. Of 150,000 to 200,000 clones in the sample, over 60% were seen once. The sequencing sample was made of PBMCs. These receptors were obtained from a woman between 35 and 50 years old in good health and CMV-seronegative. Both conserved end residues are part of each CDR3. A D gene is named only where the DNA matches it firmly. Only some rows state a clone size, as once, few, many or a class for expanded clones.

CASSPQAENYGYTF TGTGCCAGCAGCCCCCAGGCAGAGAACTATGGCTACACCTTC TRBJ1-2 . TRBV7-3 few
CSGTGLDGYTF TGCAGCGGCACAGGTTTGGATGGCTACACCTTC TRBJ1-2 . TRBV29-1 .
CASSTGTVSPTDTQYF TGTGCCAGCAGCACCGGGACTGTAAGTCCGACAGATACGCAGTATTTT TRBJ2-3 . TRBV11-3 .
CASSESREPYEQYF TGTGCCAGCAGTGAATCCAGGGAACCCTACGAGCAGTACTTC TRBJ2-7 . TRBV25-1 .
CASSQDYRVTNEKLFF TGCGCCAGCAGCCAAGACTACAGGGTTACTAATGAAAAACTGTTTTTT TRBJ1-4 . TRBV4-3 .
CASILVGGRAAFF TGTGCCAGCATCCTAGTGGGGGGGCGGGCGGCTTTCTTT TRBJ1-1 . TRBV5-8 .
CASSMGTVSYNEQFF TGTGCCAGCAGCATGGGGACAGTCTCCTACAATGAGCAGTTCTTC TRBJ2-1 TRBD1 TRBV7-9 .
CASSYGQAYEQYF TGTGCCAGCAGCTACGGACAGGCCTACGAGCAGTACTTC TRBJ2-7 TRBD1 TRBV2 once
CASSSTGGRVSTDTQYF TGTGCCAGCAGTTCCACAGGCGGGAGGGTTAGCACAGATACGCAGTATTTT TRBJ2-3 TRBD2 TRBV27 .
CASSGTYQGDQPQHF TGTGCCAGCAGCGGGACATACCAAGGGGATCAGCCCCAACATTTT TRBJ1-5 . TRBV2 .
CASSFPNSYEQYF TGTGCCAGCAGCTTCCCAAACTCCTACGAGCAGTACTTC TRBJ2-7 . TRBV5-4 .
CASSRNVPGGGNTIYF TGTGCCAGCAGTCGCAACGTACCAGGGGGAGGAAACACCATATATTTT TRBJ1-3 TRBD1 TRBV7-8 .
CASTLDRDHGYTF TGTGCCAGCACCTTGGACAGGGACCATGGCTACACCTTC TRBJ1-2 TRBD1 TRBV6-1 .
CASTVLRGMGTGELFF TGTGCCAGCACCGTCCTCAGGGGGATGGGCACCGGGGAGCTGTTTTTT TRBJ2-2 TRBD1 TRBV5-6 .
CASSRRTSGMADVQFF TGTGCCAGTAGTCGACGGACTAGCGGGATGGCAGATGTTCAGTTCTTC TRBJ2-1 TRBD2 TRBV19 few
CASSPRQVATEAFF TGTGCCAGCAGCCCTCGGCAGGTGGCCACTGAAGCTTTCTTT TRBJ1-1 . TRBV14 .
CASSLGGWNTEAFF TGTGCCAGCAGCTTAGGCGGTTGGAACACTGAAGCTTTCTTT TRBJ1-1 . TRBV7-9 .
CASSSMGFPGQGLPDTQYF TGTGCCAGCAGCTCTATGGGGTTTCCGGGACAGGGGTTGCCAGATACGCAGTATTTT TRBJ2-3 TRBD1 TRBV13 .
CASSYAGIGEQFF TGTGCCAGCAGTTATGCGGGGATAGGTGAGCAGTTCTTC TRBJ2-1 . TRBV6-5 few
CASSVTSGEQFF TGTGCCAGCAGCGTAACTAGCGGAGAGCAGTTCTTC TRBJ2-1 TRBD2 TRBV7-9 few
CAWSSKDGAGDEQYF TGTGCCTGGAGTTCAAAGGACGGGGCAGGGGACGAGCAGTACTTC TRBJ2-7 . TRBV30 .
CASSSTGEVGEKLFF TGTGCCAGCAGCTCGACGGGGGAAGTAGGAGAAAAACTGTTTTTT TRBJ1-4 . TRBV7-2 .
CASTIDRATYGYTF TGTGCCAGCACCATAGACAGGGCGACATATGGCTACACCTTC TRBJ1-2 TRBD1 TRBV6-1 .
CASSLDGDTEAFF TGCGCCAGCAGCCTAGACGGCGACACTGAAGCTTTCTTT TRBJ1-1 . TRBV5-1 .
CASSLSGVAGGIDTQYF TGTGCCAGCAGTTTATCGGGCGTAGCGGGAGGTATAGATACGCAGTATTTT TRBJ2-3 TRBD2 TRBV27 .
CASSTNEQFF TGCGCCAGCAGCACAAATGAGCAGTTCTTC TRBJ2-1 . TRBV5-1 .
CASSLNTGGREPIFYNEQFF TGTGCCAGCAGCCTCAACACTGGCGGAAGAGAACCAATTTTCTACAATGAGCAGTTCTTC TRBJ2-1 . TRBV21-1 .
CASSQAIGTSGRAVETQYF TGCGCCAGCAGCCAAGCCATCGGGACTAGCGGGAGGGCCGTGGAGACCCAGTACTTC TRBJ2-5 TRBD2 TRBV4-1 few
CASSTGTGRDTQYF TGTGCCAGCAGTACCGGGACAGGGAGGGATACGCAGTATTTT TRBJ2-3 TRBD1 TRBV27 .
CASTDTSSGNTIYF TGTGCCAGCACCGACACGAGCTCTGGAAACACCATATATTTT TRBJ1-3 . TRBV2 few
CASSEEGLAQNEQYF TGTGCCAGCAGCGAGGAGGGGCTAGCGCAAAACGAGCAGTACTTC TRBJ2-7 . TRBV25-1 .
CASRADRNYGYTF TGTGCCAGCAGGGCCGACAGGAACTATGGCTACACCTTC TRBJ1-2 . TRBV27 .
CASSPTGTYGYTF TGTGCCAGCAGCCCGACAGGGACCTATGGCTACACCTTC TRBJ1-2 TRBD1 TRBV7-2 .
CASRLGEGNTEAFF TGTGCCAGCAGGCTTGGGGAGGGGAACACTGAAGCTTTCTTT TRBJ1-1 . TRBV6-6 .
CSSSPHSTEAFF TGTTCCAGCAGCCCGCACAGCACTGAAGCTTTCTTT TRBJ1-1 . TRBV7-9 .
CASSLVGREQFF TGCGCCAGCAGCTTAGTGGGGCGGGAGCAGTTCTTC TRBJ2-1 . TRBV5-1 few